These T cell receptor beta chains were read from a single sample in a study of control samples from healthy donors and cancer patients. Profiling relied on immunoSEQ multiplex PCR, and the TCRdb table lists in-frame clones only, not all of them. The table has under 85,000 clones, about 92% seen once. The specimen sequenced was PBMCs. The receptors originated from a man aged 55-75 years with colorectal cancer. Both conserved end residues are part of each CDR3. The order of the fields is J gene, V gene, CDR3 protein.

J: TRBJ2-5; V: TRBV5-1; CDR3: CASSLDGTSGGQYF
J: TRBJ1-1; V: TRBV5-4; CDR3: CASSKGGALDSEAFF
J: TRBJ1-3; V: TRBV7-9; CDR3: CASSPAGTGSGSTIYF
J: TRBJ1-5; V: TRBV19; CDR3: CASYSGAGQPQHF
J: TRBJ1-3; V: TRBV28; CDR3: CASSLGGVGNTIYF
J: TRBJ2-7; V: TRBV5-5; CDR3: CASSWAGTETYEQYF
J: TRBJ1-4; V: TRBV3-1/TRBV3-2; CDR3: CASSQDRKLFF
J: TRBJ2-1; V: TRBV7-2; CDR3: CASSLGTSVGNEQFF
J: TRBJ1-1; V: TRBV21-1; CDR3: CASSMNEGVNTEAFF
J: TRBJ2-2; V: TRBV5-4; CDR3: CASSPGTTNTGELFF
J: TRBJ1-5; V: TRBV7-2; CDR3: CASSLSTGVGQPQHF
J: TRBJ1-2; V: TRBV5-1; CDR3: CASTPGGPYPYGYTF
J: TRBJ1-5; V: TRBV5-1; CDR3: CASSLGEAGNQPQHF
J: TRBJ2-3; V: TRBV10-3; CDR3: CAISGVEEQYF
J: TRBJ2-5; V: TRBV14; CDR3: CASSQGLAGQETQYF
J: TRBJ1-6; V: TRBV4-3; CDR3: CASSQDPNSPLHF
J: TRBJ2-5; V: TRBV7-3; CDR3: CASSSGTGETQYF
J: TRBJ2-3; V: TRBV2; CDR3: CASSVLGAQGTQYF
J: TRBJ1-4; V: TRBV6-5; CDR3: CASSYVRGGEKLFF
J: TRBJ2-2; V: TRBV11-3; CDR3: CASSSRGAGTGELFF
J: TRBJ2-1; V: TRBV3-1/TRBV3-2; CDR3: CASSQGTATEQFF
J: TRBJ2-5; V: TRBV7-2; CDR3: CASSRSRGSGKDWETQYF
J: TRBJ1-3; V: TRBV5-4; CDR3: CASSSGQGGPGNTIYF
J: TRBJ1-1; V: TRBV19; CDR3: CASSVPNPGGFSRTEAFF
J: TRBJ2-2; V: TRBV6-5; CDR3: CASGLAGAGELFF
J: TRBJ2-7; V: TRBV6-1; CDR3: CASSEVRKSYEQYF
J: TRBJ2-7; V: TRBV27; CDR3: CASSKTGGEDYEQYF
J: TRBJ1-6; V: TRBV19; CDR3: CASTTGGSYNSPLHF
J: TRBJ2-1; V: TRBV7-2; CDR3: CASSRYRDRGINEQFF
J: TRBJ2-3; V: TRBV7-2; CDR3: CASSPKGGARTDTQYF
J: TRBJ2-3; V: TRBV7-8; CDR3: CASSLLEADTQYF
J: TRBJ2-4; V: TRBV12-3/TRBV12-4; CDR3: CASSGTGGHIQYF
J: TRBJ2-7; V: TRBV7-9; CDR3: CASSSGRAGEQYF
J: TRBJ2-4; V: TRBV20-1; CDR3: CSASLVGAKNIQYF
J: TRBJ1-6; V: TRBV3-1/TRBV3-2; CDR3: CASSQEGGFRNSPLHF
J: TRBJ2-3; V: TRBV5-1; CDR3: CASSLGPLSTDTQYF
J: TRBJ1-6; V: TRBV19; CDR3: CASTAGGTLGSPLHF
J: TRBJ1-3; V: TRBV18; CDR3: CASSLQDSGNTIYF
J: TRBJ2-1; V: TRBV5-4; CDR3: CASMGTGFLWDEQFF
J: TRBJ2-1; V: TRBV11-1; CDR3: CASSLGGGNYNEQFF
J: TRBJ1-1; V: TRBV10-1; CDR3: CASRGTENSLNTEAFF
J: TRBJ2-5; V: TRBV4-1; CDR3: CASSLTGTSGGYQETQYF
J: TRBJ1-4; V: TRBV15; CDR3: CATSRYNRGGNEKLFF
J: TRBJ1-5; V: TRBV18; CDR3: CASSPDFGGGDQPQHF
J: TRBJ2-2; V: TRBV6-4; CDR3: CASSVVSTTGELFF
J: TRBJ2-5; V: TRBV3-1/TRBV3-2; CDR3: CASSQSPGGQGMKTQYF
J: TRBJ1-2; V: TRBV2; CDR3: CASRVASGDTGYTF
J: TRBJ1-3; V: TRBV5-1; CDR3: CASSLRAQGSGNTIYF
J: TRBJ2-7; V: TRBV6-5; CDR3: CASGGLAFEQYF
J: TRBJ2-4; V: TRBV27; CDR3: CASSPRTGTSKNIQYF
J: TRBJ1-2; V: TRBV5-5; CDR3: CASSLAATANYGYTF
J: TRBJ2-5; V: TRBV11-3; CDR3: CASSLDRLRDQETQYF
J: TRBJ2-1; V: TRBV5-1; CDR3: CASSAGGTGAYNEQFF
J: TRBJ1-2; V: TRBV10-3; CDR3: CAISESGGRGAGYTF
J: TRBJ1-1; V: TRBV27; CDR3: CASSQTPGGELRAFF
J: TRBJ2-2; V: TRBV11-3; CDR3: CASSLGPGELFF
J: TRBJ1-2; V: TRBV12-3/TRBV12-4; CDR3: CASSPLGFGYTF